These 22 T cell receptor beta chains originate from one sample sequenced in a study of blood T cell repertoires in COVID-19. TCRdb keeps only in-frame clones here, not all; method: immunoSEQ multiplex PCR. The data show 150,000 to 200,000 clones, with 70% to 90% seen just once and 4% to 5.5% held by the top ten. Specimen: peripheral blood. The source of these receptors is a human donor in a cohort sampled during active COVID-19.

The sample holds one count of this clone. The gene calls are TRBV29-1 and TRBJ2-7; 8 positions agree with TRBD1. V trimming: 6 bases; J trimming: 3 bases; junction bases outside the gene matches: 1. Germline lookup yields CDR1 SQVTM and CDR2 ANQGSEA. The CDR3 is made up of 11 amino acids. The CDR3 protein is CSVDRGYEQYF. The DNA of the CDR3 is TGCAGCGTAGACAGGGGCTACGAGCAGTACTTC.

This clone was observed a few times. This chain uses TRBV6-2 or TRBV6-3 with TRBJ1-2, with TRBD1 matching over 12 bases. The germline V gene encodes CDR1 MNHEY and CDR2 SVGEGT. The CDR3 extends over 17 amino acids. J was trimmed by 7 bases and V by 7 bases; bases with no gene match: 16. DNA for the CDR3: TGTGCCAGCATCCCTGTCGGGACAGGGGGCTTTTTACGTGGCTACACCTTC. It is translated as CASIPVGTGGFLRGYTF.

The V call is TRBV5-1, the J call TRBJ1-1; 12 positions agree with TRBD1. CDR1 is SGHRS and CDR2 is YFSETQ in the germline V gene. There are 14 residues in the CDR3. CDR3 in amino acids: CASGQGAVNTEAFF. The CDR3, as DNA: TGCGCGTCGGGACAGGGGGCCGTGAACACTGAAGCTTTCTTT.

The chain couples TRBV3-1 (or the pseudogene TRBV3-2) to TRBJ2-3; D gene ambiguous. The CDR3 length is 13 residues. Trimming removed 1 base at V and 2 bases at J, with 4 bases between. Germline V lookup: CDR1 LGHDT, CDR2 YNNKEL (reference sequence). CDR3 sequence reads: CASSQVVTDTQYF. CDR3 DNA sequence: TGTGCCAGCAGCCAAGTAGTCACAGATACGCAGTATTTT.

This clone has a single count. The chain is built from TRBV19 and TRBJ1-4; D gene uncertain. The V gene lost 8 bases and the J gene lost 12 bases, with 16 bases spanning the gap. Germline lookup yields CDR1 LNHDA and CDR2 SQIVND (reference sequence). CDR3 length: 12 residues. The DNA for the CDR3 is TGTGCCAGTGCGCCCAGATCGGGAGAACTGTTTTTT. It specifies CASAPRSGELFF.

This clone was observed a single time. The rearrangement joins TRBV3-1 (or the pseudogene TRBV3-2) to TRBJ2-5; D might be TRBD1 (7 bases). CDR3 size: 16 residues. The V end was cut by 1 base, the J end by 5 bases, with 17 bases between. Germline V gene sequence: CDR1 LGHDT, CDR2 YNNKEL (reference sequence). As DNA, the CDR3 is TGTGCCAGCAGCCAAGTGGAGACAGGGAGGTTGGAGACCCAGTACTTC. Translating it yields CASSQVETGRLETQYF.

The chain uses TRBV19 and TRBJ2-1; TRBD2 aligns across 11 bases. Trimming took 5 bases from V and 9 from J; bases not matched to a gene: 9. This CDR3 comprises 15 residues. CDR1 is LNHDA and CDR2 is SQIVND in the germline V gene (reference sequence). The CDR3 reads CASSRLAGGPGEQFF. As DNA, the CDR3 is TGTGCCAGTAGTCGGTTAGCGGGAGGGCCAGGTGAGCAGTTCTTC.

This clone was recorded once. This sequence joins TRBV10-3 and TRBJ2-7; 10 bases match TRBD1. In germline, CDR1 is ENHRY, CDR2 SYGVKD. J was trimmed by 6 bases and V by 3 bases; bases with no gene match: 11. The CDR3 consists of 16 residues. The DNA for the CDR3 is TGTGCCATCAGTGATTTACCGGGACAGGGGATGGGCGAGCAGTACTTC. Translating it yields CAISDLPGQGMGEQYF.

The chain is built from TRBV9 and TRBJ1-2; 9 positions agree with TRBD1. With 0 bases clipped from V and 3 bases from J, the junction kept 6 bases outside the gene matches. From germline, CDR1 is SGDLS and CDR2 YYNGEE. The CDR3 sequence is 16 residues long. For the CDR3, the DNA is TGTGCCAGCAGCGTAGCTCGGGACAGGGTGGACTATGGCTACACCTTC. Amino acid sequence: CASSVARDRVDYGYTF.

V gene TRBV6-5 combines with J gene TRBJ1-1; no firm D call. The CDR3 length is 11 residues. Per the germline V gene, CDR1 is MNHEY and CDR2 is SVGAGI. V was cut by 7 bases and J by 4 bases, with 7 bases left in between. The CDR3 here is CASIGSTEAFF. The CDR3 bases are TGTGCCAGCATCGGGAGCACTGAAGCTTTCTTT.

The chain joins TRBV4-1 to TRBJ2-2; a weak D match, TRBD2 (6 bases). The V gene lost 4 bases and the J gene lost 4 bases, with 13 bases spanning the gap. The germline V gene has CDR1 MGHRA and CDR2 YSYEKL. The CDR3 is 15 amino acids. The CDR3 loop reads CASSPSLEGTGELFF. The CDR3 DNA reads as TGCGCCAGCAGCCCGTCCCTGGAGGGCACCGGGGAGCTGTTTTTT.

This clone was observed a single time. Here the CDR3 reads CASSHMGGNEQFF. The CDR3 DNA reads TGTGCCAGCAGCCACATGGGGGGGAATGAGCAGTTCTTC. This rearrangement joins TRBV5-5 to TRBJ2-1; TRBD2 matches at 7 bases. The trim removed 4 bases at V and 7 bases at J, leaving 5 bases unmatched. The CDR3 covers 13 residues. Germline CDR1 reads SGHKS; CDR2 reads YYEKEE (reference sequence).

The chain joins TRBV7-9 to TRBJ2-6, with TRBD1 matching over 9 bases. J was trimmed by 11 bases and V by 7 bases; bases with no gene match: 12. This CDR3 has 15 amino acids. The germline CDR1 and CDR2 sequences are SEHNR and FQNEAQ (reference sequence). The CDR3 coding sequence is TGTGCCAGCACCTATACAGGGGGCGTTCACCACGTCCTGACTTTC. Amino acid sequence: CASTYTGGVHHVLTF.

This clone has only one observation. This chain uses TRBV7-6 with TRBJ1-1; D unclear. The germline gives CDR1 SGHVS, CDR2 FNYEAQ. Deletions cut 1 base from V and 1 base from J, with 4 bases between. This CDR3 is built from 13 residues. The CDR3, as DNA: TGTGCCAGCAGCTTAGAACAGAACACTGAAGCTTTCTTT. Its translation is CASSLEQNTEAFF.

This chain connects TRBV10-2 to TRBJ1-5, with a possible D match to TRBD1 (6 bases). V lost 3 bases to trimming and J lost 4 bases, with 13 bases between them. This CDR3 is built from 15 residues. From germline, CDR1 is WSHSY and CDR2 SAAADI. Here the CDR3 reads CASSDLGTTNQPQHF. As DNA, the CDR3 is TGCGCCAGCAGTGACTTGGGGACAACTAATCAGCCCCAGCATTTT.

V usage is TRBV27 and J usage is TRBJ2-1; TRBD1 is a possible D gene (6 bases). Germline CDR1 and CDR2: MNHEY and SMNVEV (reference sequence). The CDR3 has 13 amino acids. The ends were cut back, 7 bases at V and 1 base at J, with 8 bases in the middle. This chain's CDR3 is CASKDSSYNEQFF. CDR3 sequence (DNA): TGTGCCAGCAAGGACAGTTCCTACAATGAGCAGTTCTTC.

The V call is TRBV28, the J call TRBJ1-5; no definite D call. V lost 8 bases, J lost 0 bases, and 23 bases lay in between. The CDR3 is 18 amino acids. Germline-derived CDR1 and CDR2 are MDHEN and SYDVKM. CDR3 bases: TGTGCCAGCTCAACCTTCCCCACCCCGAACAATAGCAATCAGCCCCAGCATTTT. Its translation is CASSTFPTPNNSNQPQHF. The variable domain in full, with the rest retrieved from reference TRBV28 and TRBJ1-5, is DVKVTQSSRYLVKRTGEKVFLECVQDMDHENMFWYRQDPGLGLRLIYFSYDVKMKEKGDIPEGYSVSREKKERFSLILESASTNQTSMYLCASSTFPTPNNSNQPQHFGDGTRLSIL.

J is TRBJ2-7 and V is TRBV7-6; 12 bases align to TRBD2. CDR1 and CDR2 (germline): SGHVS, FNYEAQ. V shed 1 base, J shed 5 bases, and the junction held 3 bases outside the gene matches. This CDR3 is 15 amino acids long. The CDR3 nucleotides are TGTGCCAGCAGCTTAGGCCGACTAGCGGGAGACGAGCAGTACTTC. It encodes CASSLGRLAGDEQYF.

This clone was seen just once. This sequence joins TRBV2 and TRBJ2-3; TRBD2 matches 11 bases. V lost 1 base and J lost 2; bases outside the gene matches: 2. Germline V gives CDR1 SNHLY, CDR2 FYNNEI. The CDR3 sequence is 16 residues long. CDR3 sequence: CASSEGLAGPTDTQYF. The CDR3 DNA reads TGTGCCAGCAGTGAAGGACTAGCGGGGCCCACAGATACGCAGTATTTT.

V is TRBV18 and J is TRBJ1-6, with TRBD1 identical over 7 bases. With V trimmed by 3 bases and J by 5 bases, 7 bases remained unmatched. The CDR3 has 16 amino acids. CDR1 and CDR2 (germline): KGHSH, LQKENI. This CDR3 reads CASSPQGVRNNSPLHF. CDR3 in DNA: TGTGCCAGCTCACCTCAGGGGGTGCGGAATAATTCACCCCTCCACTTT.

The rearrangement joins TRBV25-1 to TRBJ2-7; 7 bases map to TRBD1. This CDR3 is built from 14 residues. J was trimmed by 0 bases and V by 4 bases; bases with no gene match: 3. CDR1 is MGHDK and CDR2 is SYGVNS in the germline V gene. CDR3 sequence reads: CASSVSGGSYEQYF. The CDR3 DNA reads as TGTGCCAGCAGTGTATCAGGGGGCTCCTACGAGCAGTACTTC.

V is TRBV15 and J is TRBJ2-5, with D perhaps TRBD1 (5 bases). Trimming stripped 3 bases from V and 2 bases from J, with 13 bases between. Germline V lookup: CDR1 LNHNV, CDR2 YYDKDF (reference sequence). The CDR3 is 15 residues long. The CDR3 DNA is TGTGCCACCAGCAGCCAAGGGGCGGAGCAAGAGACCCAGTACTTC. Protein: CATSSQGAEQETQYF.